Following are 18 T cell receptor beta chains from one sample sequenced in a study of graft-versus-host responses after intestinal transplantation. Their recognized antigens are unknown. Clones were read by immunoSEQ multiplex PCR, and TCRdb kept only the in-frame ones, dropping some. In the table there are tens of thousands of clones, around 83% of which are singletons. The sequencing here drew on unstimulated CD8+ T cells sorted from spleen or lymph node cells, taken before intestinal transplant. These receptor sequences come from a human donor who received an intestinal transplant.

V usage is TRBV13 and J usage is TRBJ2-2; no clear D. Germline CDR1 reads PRHDT; CDR2 reads FYEKMQ (reference sequence). V was shortened by 3 bases and J by 7 bases, with 12 bases between the two germline ends. The CDR3 is made up of 14 amino acids. Here the CDR3 reads CASSLTGVHGELFF. DNA of the CDR3: TGTGCCAGCAGCTTGACGGGTGTCCACGGGGAGCTGTTTTTT.

This rearrangement joins TRBV27 to TRBJ2-7; 8 bases agree with TRBD2. V was pared by 4 bases and J by 2 bases, with 7 bases of the junction left unmatched. The CDR3 extends over 15 amino acids. The germline V gene has CDR1 MNHEY and CDR2 SMNVEV (reference sequence). The CDR3, as DNA: TGTGCCAGCAGTTCCCTTCCGCGGGAGGCCTACGAGCAGTACTTC. Protein sequence: CASSSLPREAYEQYF.

The chain combines TRBV7-9 with TRBJ1-2, with D perhaps TRBD1 (5 bases). Germline V gene sequence: CDR1 SEHNR, CDR2 FQNEAQ (reference sequence). The length of the CDR3 is 14 residues. V gave up 7 bases and J gave up 2 bases, with 14 bases separating them. CDR3 nucleotides: TGTGCCAGCAACGGGGGACCGCTCAACTATGGCTACACCTTC. It specifies CASNGGPLNYGYTF.

J is TRBJ1-1 and V is TRBV5-3; 7 bases map to TRBD1. TRBV5-3 is recorded as an ORF, its role being uncertain. The CDR3 covers 14 residues. The V and J ends lost 8 bases and 2 bases, in that order; junction bases with no gene match: 9. The CDR3 reads CASSFGTENTEAFF. The CDR3 DNA sequence: TGTGCCAGCAGTTTCGGGACAGAAAACACTGAAGCTTTCTTT.

CDR3 nucleotide sequence: TGTGCCAGCAGATATATAGGGGGCGCGAGGAACACTGAAGCTTTCTTT. Translating gives CASRYIGGARNTEAFF. The rearrangement links TRBV27 to TRBJ1-1, with 7 bases that match TRBD1. The length of the CDR3 is 16 residues. CDR1 and CDR2 (germline): MNHEY, SMNVEV (reference sequence). J lost 1 base, V lost 6 bases, and 11 bases had no gene match.

The V and J genes are TRBV5-1 and TRBJ1-3; D gene ambiguous. From germline, CDR1 is SGHRS and CDR2 YFSETQ. With 0 bases removed from V and 0 bases from J, the gap between germline ends came to 7 bases. The CDR3 is 15 residues long. For the CDR3, the DNA is TGCGCCAGCAGCTTGGGTAGGAGCTCTGGAAACACCATATATTTT. The encoded protein is CASSLGRSSGNTIYF.

V gene TRBV13 combines with J gene TRBJ2-1; no reliable D call. Trimming took 1 base from V and 5 from J, leaving 3 bases between them. The CDR3 spans 12 residues. Germline CDR1 PRHDT, CDR2 FYEKMQ (reference sequence). The CDR3 DNA reads TGTGCCAGCAGCTTAGAAAACAATGAGCAGTTCTTC. Its protein is CASSLENNEQFF.

The chain uses TRBV28 and TRBJ1-2, with D possibly matching TRBD1 (6 bases). CDR3 size: 13 residues. Germline CDR1 and CDR2: MDHEN and SYDVKM. V was cut by 2 bases and J by 5 bases, with 9 bases left in between. CDR3 residues: CASSLGQKYGYTF. In DNA, the CDR3 is TGTGCCAGCAGTTTAGGACAGAAGTATGGCTACACCTTC.

The chain uses TRBV11-2 and TRBJ2-7; 10 bases line up with TRBD1. The V gene end was trimmed by 5 bases and the J gene end by 3 bases; junction bases not matched to a gene: 4. The length of the CDR3 is 14 residues. Germline V gives CDR1 SGHAT, CDR2 FQNNGV. This CDR3 reads CASSPTGGFYEQYF. In DNA form, the CDR3 reads TGTGCCAGCAGCCCGACAGGGGGCTTCTACGAGCAGTACTTC.

As regards this clone: This specimen includes other DNA sequences encoding the same CDR3. The V and J genes are TRBV7-9 and TRBJ2-7; D may be TRBD2 (7 bases). Germline CDR1 reads SEHNR; CDR2 reads FQNEAQ (reference sequence). This CDR3 region has 15 residues. Trimming took off 1 base at V and 1 base at J, with 11 bases between the two ends. CDR3 DNA sequence: TGTGCCAGCAGCTTAGGTGGGAGGGGGTCCTACGAGCAGTACTTC. Translation gives CASSLGGRGSYEQYF.

CDR3 sequence reads: CASSQEILGLENTGELFF. In DNA, the CDR3 is TGTGCCAGCAGCCAAGAGATCCTAGGACTGGAGAACACCGGGGAGCTGTTTTTT. The chain links TRBV4-2 to TRBJ2-2, with a possible D match to TRBD2 (5 bases). This CDR3 contains 18 residues. From germline, CDR1 is LGHNA and CDR2 YNFKEQ. Trimming left V 0 bases short and J 1 base short, with 15 bases between.

Concerning this clone itself: The identical CDR3 is also encoded by other nucleotide sequences in the sample. The rearrangement uses TRBV6-5 and TRBJ2-5, with D perhaps matching TRBD1 or TRBD2 (5 bases each). Trimming cost V 2 bases and J 1 base, with 5 bases left between them. Per the germline V gene, CDR1 is MNHEY and CDR2 is SVGAGI. The CDR3 covers 13 residues. The CDR3 protein is CASSYGGQETQYF. CDR3 coding DNA: TGTGCCAGCAGTTACGGGGGCCAAGAGACCCAGTACTTC.

The rearrangement links TRBV4-3 to TRBJ1-4; D is possibly TRBD1 (5 bases). The CDR3 length is 14 residues. V lost 0 bases to trimming and J lost 8 bases, with 10 bases between them. Germline CDR1 and CDR2: LGHNA and YSLEER. The CDR3 here is CASSQEQAGEKLFF. Written as DNA, the CDR3 is TGCGCCAGCAGCCAAGAACAGGCAGGAGAAAAACTGTTTTTT.

This clone was found a few times. The chain has TRBV9 and TRBJ2-7, with 9 bases that match TRBD2. Germline V CDR1 and CDR2: SGDLS, YYNGEE. V gave up 0 bases and J gave up 3 bases; unmatched junction bases: 4. CDR3 length: 15 amino acids. The chain's CDR3 is CASSVEAGGFYEQYF. CDR3 in DNA: TGTGCCAGCAGCGTAGAGGCGGGAGGGTTCTACGAGCAGTACTTC.

The V call is TRBV7-9, the J call TRBJ1-1; perhaps TRBD1 as D (5 bases). Looked up from germline, CDR1 is SEHNR and CDR2 is FQNEAQ (reference sequence). The germline V and J ends were trimmed by 0 bases and 7 bases, with 12 bases remaining between them. The CDR3 loop spans 14 amino acids. This CDR3 is CASSLAIEGSEAFF. CDR3 DNA: TGTGCCAGCAGCTTAGCCATTGAGGGGAGTGAAGCTTTCTTT.

V usage is TRBV18 and J usage is TRBJ1-5; D unresolved. Trimming stripped 6 bases from V and 7 bases from J, with 13 bases between. This CDR3 region has 13 residues. In germline, CDR1 is KGHSH, CDR2 LQKENI. The CDR3 sequence: CASSSGPQQPQHF. The CDR3 DNA reads as TGTGCCAGCTCTTCCGGTCCCCAACAGCCCCAGCATTTT. Full variable domain (remainder filled in from reference TRBV18 and TRBJ1-5): NAGVMQNPRHLVRRRGQEARLRCSPMKGHSHVYWYRQLPEEGLKFMVYLQKENIIDESGMPKERFSAEFPKEGPSILRIQQVVRGDSAAYFCASSSGPQQPQHFGDGTRLSIL.

The chain joins TRBV12-5 to TRBJ1-1; 11 bases match TRBD1. The V gene's germline CDR1 is LGHNT and CDR2 FRNRAP. V shed 8 bases and J 10 bases; nucleotides not matched to a gene: 21. The CDR3 sequence is 17 residues long. The CDR3 DNA reads TGTGCTAGTCGGTCCCCCCCTGGGACAGGGGGTGGATTGGTAGCTTTCTTT. Protein: CASRSPPGTGGGLVAFF. The full variable domain, completed using reference TRBV12-5 and TRBJ1-1, is DARVTQTPRHKVTEMGQEVTMRCQPILGHNTVFWYRQTMMQGLELLAYFRNRAPLDDSGMPKDRFSAEMPDATLATLKIQPSEPRDSAVYFCASRSPPGTGGGLVAFFGQGTRLTVV.

The rearrangement uses TRBV11-2 and TRBJ2-1; TRBD1 aligns across 11 bases. Germline V CDR1 and CDR2: SGHAT, FQNNGV. V trimming: 5 bases; J trimming: 6 bases; junction bases outside the gene matches: 9. This CDR3 contains 16 residues. The DNA for the CDR3 is TGTGCCAGCAGCCCAGAAGCCGGGACAGGGGGCAATGAGCAGTTCTTC. Translating it yields CASSPEAGTGGNEQFF.